This entry concerns a single T cell receptor beta chain. Germline values: CDR1 SEHNR, CDR2 FQNEAQ (reference sequence). CDR3 length: 13 amino acids. V was pared by 4 bases and J by 3 bases, with 7 bases between. These data belong to a study of shared clonotypes between healthy human individuals. Approximately 30,000 T cell genomes (approximately 210 ng DNA) went into each sorted-subset replicate. Original methodology: Filtering differed since immunoSEQ provided only junctions, with no quality scores. Sequencing was performed with immunoSEQ multiplex PCR; in TCRdb, only in-frame clones are kept and a portion is missing. V, J and clone size are those of that table, while D and trimming were read from the DNA. The table records around 2,000,000 clones, roughly 91% of them present only once. Terminally differentiated effector memory CD45RA+ cells were excluded by CCR7 positive selection of CD45RO-negative cells.

V is TRBV7-9 and J is TRBJ1-5; D remains ambiguous. The receptor was derived from a man younger than 30 in good health. Some clones in this sample may be carry-over from other donors' samples. Source material: naive CD8+ T cells from PBMCs. The CDR3: CASSWGFNQPQHF. For the CDR3, the DNA is TGTGCCAGCAGCTGGGGTTTCAATCAGCCCCAGCATTTT. Together with reference TRBV7-9 and TRBJ1-5, the CDR3 gives the full variable domain: DTGVSQNPRHKITKRGQNVTFRCDPISEHNRLYWYRQTLGQGPEFLTYFQNEAQLEKSRLLSDRFSAERPKGSFSTLEIQRTEQGDSAMYLCASSWGFNQPQHFGDGTRLSIL.